The 20 T cell receptor beta chains in this list originate from one sample, sequenced in a study of Tregs in tolerant kidney transplant recipients. The nonmyeloablative bone marrow transplants came from related graft donors, with transient mixed chimerism. The protocol was immunoSEQ multiplex PCR, while the TCRdb copy is restricted to in-frame clones and leaves out a portion. The table gives some 6,000 clones; the top ten clones make up more than 35% of it. Sequencing was performed on CD8+ T cells from blood (PBMCs), taken 12 months after the transplant. All receptors come from a human patient who received a combined kidney and bone marrow transplant. Certain T cells may be donor cells from the graft.

As regards this clone: The read gets to within 3 residues of the CDR3 end, and the germline J gene fills in the rest. V gene TRBV5-6 combines with J gene TRBJ1-2; 7 nucleotides agree with TRBD1. The CDR3 length is 14 residues. The trim removed 4 bases at V and 4 bases at J, leaving 7 bases unmatched. Germline V gene sequence: CDR1 SGHDT, CDR2 YYEEEE. CDR3 bases read: TGTGCCAGCAGCCCTGACAGGGTCGGCTATGGC. This encodes CASSPDRVGYG. The full CDR3 sequence reads CASSPDRVGYGYTF.

Details on this clone: Read sequence stops 3 residues before the CDR3 end, and the germline J gene provides the missing end. The chain is built from TRBV7-9 and TRBJ2-1; 7 bases are a match to TRBD2. CDR1 is SEHNR, CDR2 FQNEAQ, per germline (reference sequence). Trimming took 7 bases from V and 7 from J; bases not matched to a gene: 13. This CDR3 is built from 15 residues. CDR3 in amino acids: CASNLVLLGGNEQFF. The DNA read from the CDR3 is TGTGCCAGCAATTTAGTCCTCTTGGGGGGGAATGAG.

On this clone itself: The read gets to within 3 residues of the CDR3 end, and the germline J gene fills in the rest. The chain carries TRBV7-2 and TRBJ1-2; D not resolved. CDR3 length equals 14 residues. The germline V gene encodes CDR1 SGHTA and CDR2 FQGNSA. Partial CDR3 DNA: TGTGCCAGCAGCTTGCTTAGCGGGGTCAATGAG. Protein sequence: CASSLLSGVNE. The full CDR3 is CASSLLSGVNEYTF.

This clone is identified as medium-sized (0.01 to 0.1%) from frequency. With the read ending 3 residues before the CDR3 end, the germline J gene is used to fill in that end. The chain employs TRBV19 and TRBJ2-1; 12 nucleotides agree with TRBD2. Germline V lookup: CDR1 LNHDA, CDR2 SQIVND (reference sequence). J gave up 7 bases and V 8 bases, and 3 bases lay outside the gene matches. The CDR3 is made up of 13 amino acids. The part of the CDR3 DNA that was read is TGTGCCAGTCGACTAGCGGGAGCGAATGAG. This translates into CASRLAGANE. The whole CDR3 protein is CASRLAGANEQFF.

Comment on this clone: Read coverage stops 3 residues before the CDR3 terminus; the germline J gene supplies the remainder. This rearrangement joins TRBV29-1 to TRBJ2-1; 15 bases line up with TRBD2. Germline assignment: CDR1 SQVTM and CDR2 ANQGSEA. The trim removed 7 bases at V and 4 bases at J, leaving 8 bases unmatched. This CDR3 is 16 amino acids long. The CDR3 bases that were read are TGCAGCGCCCTGGGACTAGCGGGAGGTCCATACAATGAG. This encodes CSALGLAGGPYNE. The entire CDR3 reads CSALGLAGGPYNEQFF.

As to this clone: Sequencing ends 3 residues short of the CDR3 end; the germline J gene provides the rest. This chain links TRBV7-8 with TRBJ2-7, with 7 nucleotides matching TRBD1. The CDR3 runs to 14 residues. Germline CDR1 reads SGHVS; CDR2 reads FQNEAQ. V lost 5 bases, J lost 2 bases, and 6 bases stayed unmatched. CDR3 loop: CASSLGQEPYEQYF. The covered CDR3 bases are TGTGCCAGCAGCCTTGGACAGGAACCCTACGAG.

Remarks on this clone: With the read ending 3 residues before the CDR3 end, the germline J gene is used to fill in that end. V and J are TRBV6-2 or TRBV6-3 and TRBJ2-7; 9 bases line up with TRBD2. V shed 6 bases and J 6 bases; nucleotides not matched to a gene: 6. The CDR3 has 13 residues. Germline assignment: CDR1 MNHEY and CDR2 SVGEGT. The CDR3 spells CASRLAGVSEQYF. Incomplete CDR3 DNA: TGTGCCAGCAGATTAGCGGGAGTAAGCGAG.

This clone is medium-sized by frequency. This CDR3 is CASSFGRGTEAFF. The CDR3 bases that were read are TGCGCCAGCAGCTTCGGCAGGGGGACTGAA. The V and J genes are TRBV5-1 and TRBJ1-1, with TRBD1 matching 7 bases. The read ends 3 residues early relative to the CDR3; the germline J gene fills the gap. CDR1 and CDR2 (germline): SGHRS, YFSETQ. This CDR3 has 13 amino acids. V trimming: 2 bases; J trimming: 5 bases; junction bases outside the gene matches: 3.

About this clone itself: The read comes to an end 3 residues before the CDR3 does, leaving the germline J gene to fill in the end. This chain uses TRBV5-1 with TRBJ2-1; possible D gene TRBD2, 6 bases. Between the trimmed V and J ends, which lost 3 bases and 4 bases, there was a span of 14 bases. The V gene's germline CDR1 is SGHRS and CDR2 YFSETQ. The CDR3 spans 15 residues. This CDR3 is CASSSTGLYYNEQFF. The sequenced CDR3 bases are TGCGCCAGCAGCTCCACAGGACTATATTACAATGAG.

In the case of this clone: The CDR3 end falls 3 residues outside the read, so it is completed with the germline J gene. The chain employs TRBV5-5 and TRBJ2-7, with D possibly being TRBD1 or TRBD2 (6 bases each). In germline, CDR1 is SGHKS, CDR2 YYEKEE (reference sequence). The CDR3 length is 15 residues. V was cut by 4 bases and J by 0 bases, with 14 bases left in between. CDR3 residues: CASSLGAGSSYEQYF. The sequenced CDR3 bases are TGTGCCAGCAGCCTGGGGGCGGGGAGCTCCTACGAG.

On this clone itself: The missing CDR3 end, 3 residues past where the read stops, is filled in from the germline J gene. The rearrangement joins TRBV19 to TRBJ2-7; 7 bases agree with TRBD1. The length of the CDR3 is 13 residues. V was clipped by 5 bases and J by 1 base; unmatched bases: 2. Per germline, CDR1 LNHDA and CDR2 SQIVND (reference sequence). CDR3 DNA, as far as it was read: TGTGCCAGTAGTCCGGACAGGTCCTACGAG. Translating it yields CASSPDRSYE. The full CDR3 sequence reads CASSPDRSYEQYF.

As regards this clone: The CDR3 extends 3 residues past the end of the read, so its final part is completed from the germline J gene. The chain uses TRBV19 and TRBJ2-7; 7 nucleotides line up with TRBD1. CDR3 length equals 13 residues. V shed 4 bases, J shed 1 base, and the junction held 1 base outside the gene matches. From germline, CDR1 is LNHDA and CDR2 SQIVND (reference sequence). Partial CDR3 DNA: TGTGCCAGTAGTACGGGACAGTCCTACGAG. Protein sequence: CASSTGQSYE. The full CDR3 protein is CASSTGQSYEQYF.

With respect to this clone: The read halts 3 residues ahead of the CDR3 end, with the missing end drawn from the germline J gene. J is TRBJ2-7 and V is TRBV11-2; D not resolved. Germline values: CDR1 SGHAT, CDR2 FQNNGV. V was shortened by 3 bases and J by 6 bases, with 9 bases between the two germline ends. The CDR3 is 12 amino acids. Incomplete CDR3 DNA: TGTGCCAGCAGCTTTGTACAGTTCGAG. Protein sequence: CASSFVQFE. The complete CDR3 protein is CASSFVQFEQYF.

Comments on this clone: The read is 3 residues too short to cover the CDR3 end, so that end is filled in from the germline J gene. This chain links TRBV11-1 with TRBJ2-5; 7 bases agree with TRBD1. CDR1 is SGHAT and CDR2 is FQDESV in the germline V gene (reference sequence). The CDR3 has 15 residues. V trimming: 5 bases; J trimming: 2 bases; junction bases outside the gene matches: 8. The CDR3: CASSTGTARQETQYF. Partial CDR3 DNA: TGTGCCAGCAGCACAGGGACAGCGAGACAAGAGACC.

Regarding this clone: Coverage ceases 3 residues before the CDR3 finishes, and the germline J gene fills in the end. The V and J genes are TRBV19 and TRBJ2-1; 10 positions match TRBD1. The CDR3 is made up of 14 amino acids. Germline V lookup: CDR1 LNHDA, CDR2 SQIVND (reference sequence). V gave up 10 bases and J gave up 5 bases; unmatched junction bases: 8. The CDR3 sequence is CATSDGQGDNEQFF. Incomplete CDR3 DNA: TGTGCCACCTCCGACGGACAGGGGGACAATGAG. Variable domain in full (rest from reference TRBV19 and TRBJ2-1): DGGITQSPKYLFRKEGQNVTLSCEQNLNHDAMYWYRQDPGQGLRLIYYSQIVNDFQKGDIAEGYSVSREKKESFPLTVTSAQKNPTAFYLCATSDGQGDNEQFFGPGTRLTVL.

As for this clone: Sequencing ends 3 residues short of the CDR3 end; the germline J gene provides the rest. The chain has TRBV20-1 and TRBJ2-2, with TRBD2 as a possible D gene (7 bases). This CDR3 is 15 amino acids long. Germline values: CDR1 DFQATT, CDR2 SNEGSKA (reference sequence). Trimming removed 4 bases at V and 2 bases at J, with 14 bases between. CDR3: CSANTAGANTGELFF. CDR3 bases read: TGCAGTGCTAACACCGCGGGGGCCAACACCGGGGAG.

Comments on this clone: Read sequence stops 3 residues before the CDR3 end, and the germline J gene provides the missing end. V and J are TRBV20-1 and TRBJ2-2; D unclear. Looked up from germline, CDR1 is DFQATT and CDR2 is SNEGSKA (reference sequence). Trimming stripped 3 bases from V and 1 base from J, with 12 bases between. This CDR3 comprises 15 residues. The CDR3 here is CSASPAPMNTGELFF. CDR3 DNA (partial): TGCAGTGCTAGCCCCGCACCTATGAACACCGGGGAG.

Remarks on this clone: The read ends 3 residues before the CDR3 terminus; that terminus is restored from the germline J gene. The gene calls are TRBV12-5 and TRBJ1-5; 7 bases fit TRBD1. This CDR3 region has 16 residues. CDR1 and CDR2 (germline): LGHNT, FRNRAP. The V segment lost 0 bases and the J segment 5 bases; nucleotides outside the gene matches: 7. CDR3 protein: CASGLVVTGLYQPQHF. CDR3 bases read: TGTGCTAGTGGTTTGGTAGTGACAGGGTTATATCAGCCC.

Regarding this clone: The CDR3 extends 3 residues past the end of the read, so its final part is completed from the germline J gene. This chain uses TRBV2 with TRBJ1-2, with D possibly matching TRBD1 (5 bases). The V and J ends lost 7 bases and 3 bases respectively, with 15 bases between them. The CDR3 contains 14 residues. Germline lookup yields CDR1 SNHLY and CDR2 FYNNEI. The part of the CDR3 DNA that was read is TGTGCCAGCATCAGGAGGGGCAATTACTATGGC. This translates into CASIRRGNYYG. The full CDR3 sequence reads CASIRRGNYYGYTF.

Worth noting for this clone: The observed sequence ends 3 residues before the CDR3 terminus, with the missing tail filled in from the germline J gene. The V gene is TRBV5-5, the J gene TRBJ2-7; 9 nucleotides match TRBD1. This CDR3 region has 13 residues. Germline V gene lookup returns CDR1 SGHKS and CDR2 YYEKEE (reference sequence). CDR3 in amino acids: CVSRGQGSYEQYF. The sequenced CDR3 bases are TGTGTATCGCGGGGACAGGGATCCTACGAG.